The T cell receptor beta chain under discussion was sequenced for a study of T cells after posttransplantation cyclophosphamide. General study results and limits: TRB clonality was highly associated with recipient CMV seropositivity and reactivation. Blood and skin or GI T cell repertoires showed limited TRB overlap. Later blood repertoires were often dominated by clones from the donor CD8+ memory compartment.

This clone was detected many times. Its antigen is still unknown. The CDR3 loop spans 15 amino acids. Germline V gene sequence: CDR1 SGHRS, CDR2 YFSETQ. Trimming cost V 0 bases and J 3 bases; bases outside gene matches: 4. Profiled with immunoSEQ multiplex PCR; TCRdb holds only in-frame clones, not every one. The table records 25,000 to 30,000 clones without singletons, the ten largest covering approximately 3%. The specimen was PBMCs. This rearrangement joins TRBV5-1 to TRBJ2-5; the match to TRBD2 covers 8 bases. The receptor's source is a woman aged 55-70 years in good health, CMV-negative, and a related stem cell transplant donor. Here the CDR3 DNA reads TGCGCCAGCAGCTTGGGTGTAGCGGGAAAAGAGACCCAGTACTTC. Amino acids: CASSLGVAGKETQYF.